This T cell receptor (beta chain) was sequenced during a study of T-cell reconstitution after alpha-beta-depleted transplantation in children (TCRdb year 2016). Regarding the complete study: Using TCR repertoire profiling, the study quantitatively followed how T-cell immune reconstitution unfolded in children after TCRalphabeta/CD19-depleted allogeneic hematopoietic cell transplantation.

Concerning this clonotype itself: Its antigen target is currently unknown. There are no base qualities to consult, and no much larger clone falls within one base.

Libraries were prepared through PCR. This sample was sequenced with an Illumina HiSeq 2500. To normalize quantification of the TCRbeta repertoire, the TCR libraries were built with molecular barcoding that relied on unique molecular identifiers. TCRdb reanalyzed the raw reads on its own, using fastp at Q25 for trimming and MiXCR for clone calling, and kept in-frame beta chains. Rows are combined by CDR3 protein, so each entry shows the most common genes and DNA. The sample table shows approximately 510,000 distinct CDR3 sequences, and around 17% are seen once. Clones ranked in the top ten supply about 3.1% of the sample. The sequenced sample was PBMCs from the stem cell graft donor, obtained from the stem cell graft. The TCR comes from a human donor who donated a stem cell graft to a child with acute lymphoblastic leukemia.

The DNA is as follows: TGTGCCAGCAGCTTAGAGTGGTCCACCGGGGAGCTGTTTTTT. Translated, this gives CASSLEWSTGELFF. Recombination linked TRBV7-9 to TRBJ2-2; no D gene can be assigned with confidence. The germline V gene (reference sequence) provides CDR1 SEHNR and CDR2 FQNEAQ. The CDR3 starts with the cysteine, ends with the phenylalanine, and has 14 residues. Of all the DNA, just the CDR3 is kept, 42 bases in frame from base 1. V gives up 1 base and J gives up 4 bases, and the segment between their germline ends measures 7 bases. Reference TRBV7-9 and TRBJ2-2 genes cover what lies past the CDR3, so the full variable domain is DTGVSQNPRHKITKRGQNVTFRCDPISEHNRLYWYRQTLGQGPEFLTYFQNEAQLEKSRLLSDRFSAERPKGSFSTLEIQRTEQGDSAMYLCASSLEWSTGELFFGEGSRLTVL.